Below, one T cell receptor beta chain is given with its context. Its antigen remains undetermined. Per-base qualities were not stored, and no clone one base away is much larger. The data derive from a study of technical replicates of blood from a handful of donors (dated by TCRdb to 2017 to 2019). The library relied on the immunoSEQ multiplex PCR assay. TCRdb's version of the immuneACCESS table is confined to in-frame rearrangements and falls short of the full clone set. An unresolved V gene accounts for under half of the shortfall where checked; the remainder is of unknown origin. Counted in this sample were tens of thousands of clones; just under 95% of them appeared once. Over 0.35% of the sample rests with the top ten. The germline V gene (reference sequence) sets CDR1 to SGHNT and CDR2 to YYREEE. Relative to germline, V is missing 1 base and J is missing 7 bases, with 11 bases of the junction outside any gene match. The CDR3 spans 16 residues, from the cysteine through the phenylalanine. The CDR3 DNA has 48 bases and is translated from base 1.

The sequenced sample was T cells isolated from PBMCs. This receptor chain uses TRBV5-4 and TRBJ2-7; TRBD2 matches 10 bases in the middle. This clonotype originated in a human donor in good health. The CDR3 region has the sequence CASSLSTLAGVIEQYF. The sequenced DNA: TGTGCCAGCAGCTTGTCAACGCTAGCGGGAGTAATAGAGCAGTACTTC.